The present entry profiles one TCR beta chain with its context. Its cognate antigen is unknown. The data were obtained in a study of Tregs in tolerant kidney transplant recipients. As for the study in general: CD4+CD25+CD127- cells came from approximately 3-day belatacept mixed lymphocyte reactions, some with roughly 5-day graft donor restimulation.

Clones were read by immunoSEQ multiplex PCR, and TCRdb kept only the in-frame ones, dropping some. The table records a few thousand clones, roughly 40% of them present only once. From germline, CDR1 is SNHLY and CDR2 FYNNEI. The ends lost 6 bases at V and 8 bases at J; junction bases unmatched: 6. The CDR3 is 13 residues long. The chain carries TRBV2 and TRBJ2-1, with 8 positions matching TRBD2. The sample consisted of Tregs from blood grown in culture. This TCR derives from a human donor in good health. CDR3 protein: CASRKTSVYEQFF. The CDR3 DNA follows: TGTGCCAGCAGAAAGACTAGCGTTTATGAGCAGTTCTTC.